The entry below gives a single T cell receptor beta chain sequence along with its context. Its antigen is as yet unknown. This sample was taken from a study of OX40 agonist ivuxolimab in advanced cancers. Notes on the study in general: The study found that CD8+ T cells averaged more expanded clones than CD4+. At 0.1 to 3.0 mg/kg and by week 6, clonal expansion occurred in CD4+ and CD8+ blood T cells.

Measured with immunoSEQ multiplex PCR; TCRdb has only the in-frame clones, and not every one. The sample holds roughly 49,000 clones; about 80% are singletons and the top ten take approximately 3%. V was pared by 3 bases and J by 1 base, with 9 bases between. The CDR3 covers 14 residues. From germline, CDR1 is SNHLY and CDR2 FYNNEI. Patients with autoimmune history or systemic immunosuppression were excluded. The sample consisted of CD4+ or CD8+ T cells sorted from blood, taken in a trial of the OX40 agonist ivuxolimab. The chain employs TRBV2 and TRBJ1-1; D gene ambiguous. This TCR was recovered from an adult with an advanced solid tumor such as melanoma, head and neck, liver or kidney cancer. The CDR3 coding sequence is TGTGCCAGCAGTGAGCGGCGGTGGAACACTGAAGCTTTCTTT. This encodes CASSERRWNTEAFF.